These T cell receptor beta chains were read from a single sample in a study of T cells in Graves' hyperthyroidism and ophthalmopathy. TCRdb called the multiplex PCR reads again in MiXCR, with one record for every CDR3 protein. The repertoire holds 350,000 to 400,000 distinct CDR3 sequences, with 14% to 15% as singletons. Input material: blood. These receptors originate from a woman aged 30 to 39 with Graves' hyperthyroidism. The CDR3 runs from the conserved cysteine through the conserved F or W. Each record gives: V gene, J gene, clone size, D gene, CDR3 protein, CDR3 DNA. D genes are given only for firm matches. Only some rows state a clone size, as once, few, many or a class for expanded clones.

v_call: TRBV11-2; j_call: TRBJ2-1; clone_size: -; d_call: -; cdr3_aa: CASSLAEGNEQFF; cdr3_nt: TGTGCCAGCAGCTTAGCGGAGGGCAATGAGCAGTTCTTC
v_call: TRBV2; j_call: TRBJ2-7; clone_size: many; d_call: TRBD1; cdr3_aa: CASRSGTVSSYEQYF; cdr3_nt: TGTGCCAGTCGATCCGGGACAGTTAGCTCCTACGAGCAGTACTTC
v_call: TRBV15; j_call: TRBJ1-2; clone_size: -; d_call: -; cdr3_aa: CATSSGGTANYGYTF; cdr3_nt: TGTGCCACCAGCTCCGGAGGAACAGCTAACTATGGCTACACCTTC
v_call: TRBV6-2/TRBV6-3; j_call: TRBJ2-3; clone_size: -; d_call: -; cdr3_aa: CASRPQESSTDTQYF; cdr3_nt: TGTGCCAGCAGGCCACAGGAATCTAGCACAGATACGCAGTATTTT
v_call: TRBV29-1; j_call: TRBJ1-2; clone_size: -; d_call: -; cdr3_aa: CSVKGQGDSNYGYTF; cdr3_nt: TGCAGCGTTAAGGGACAAGGGGATTCTAACTATGGCTACACCTTC
v_call: TRBV4-1; j_call: TRBJ2-3; clone_size: -; d_call: -; cdr3_aa: CASSLPVRGTDTQYF; cdr3_nt: TGCGCCAGCAGCCTTCCGGTTCGAGGCACAGATACGCAGTATTTT
v_call: TRBV5-1; j_call: TRBJ2-2; clone_size: few; d_call: -; cdr3_aa: CASISTTLPRGRNTGELFF; cdr3_nt: TGCGCCAGCATCTCGACGACTCTCCCGAGGGGCCGAAACACCGGGGAGCTGTTTTTT
v_call: TRBV20-1; j_call: TRBJ2-7; clone_size: many; d_call: TRBD1; cdr3_aa: CSASGDRGPYEQYF; cdr3_nt: TGCAGTGCTAGTGGCGACAGGGGGCCCTACGAGCAGTACTTC
v_call: TRBV20-1; j_call: TRBJ2-1; clone_size: many; d_call: TRBD1; cdr3_aa: CSARDIGTAYNEQFF; cdr3_nt: TGCAGTGCTAGAGATATTGGGACAGCTTACAATGAGCAGTTCTTC
v_call: TRBV28; j_call: TRBJ2-7; clone_size: many; d_call: TRBD1; cdr3_aa: CASSLPAQGASYEQYF; cdr3_nt: TGTGCCAGCAGTTTGCCAGCACAGGGGGCCTCCTACGAGCAGTACTTC
v_call: TRBV24-1; j_call: TRBJ2-2; clone_size: -; d_call: TRBD1; cdr3_aa: CATSDTGGKNTGELFF; cdr3_nt: TGTGCCACCAGTGATACAGGGGGAAAGAACACCGGGGAGCTGTTTTTT
v_call: TRBV24-1; j_call: TRBJ2-2; clone_size: -; d_call: TRBD2; cdr3_aa: CATSNSGANTGELFF; cdr3_nt: TGTGCCACCAGTAATAGCGGGGCCAACACCGGGGAGCTGTTTTTT
v_call: TRBV20-1; j_call: TRBJ1-1; clone_size: many; d_call: -; cdr3_aa: CSAKRGFATEAFF; cdr3_nt: TGCAGTGCTAAGAGGGGCTTCGCAACTGAAGCTTTCTTT